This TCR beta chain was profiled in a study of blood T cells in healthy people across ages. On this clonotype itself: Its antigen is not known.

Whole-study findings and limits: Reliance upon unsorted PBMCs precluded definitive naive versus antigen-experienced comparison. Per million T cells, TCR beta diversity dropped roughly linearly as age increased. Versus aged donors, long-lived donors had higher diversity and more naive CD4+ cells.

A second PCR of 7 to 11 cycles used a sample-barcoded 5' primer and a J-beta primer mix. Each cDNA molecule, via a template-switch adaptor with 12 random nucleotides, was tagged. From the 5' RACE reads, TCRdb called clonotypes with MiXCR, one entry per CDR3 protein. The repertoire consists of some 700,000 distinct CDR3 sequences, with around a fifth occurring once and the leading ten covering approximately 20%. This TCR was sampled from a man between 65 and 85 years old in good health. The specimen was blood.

The CDR3 DNA reads TGTGCCTGGAGCCCTAGACTAGCGGATTTCACAGATACGCAGTATTTT. This sequence encodes CAWSPRLADFTDTQYF. The chain links TRBV30 to TRBJ2-3; 9 bases are a match to TRBD2. The germline V gene has CDR1 GTSNPN and CDR2 SVGIG (reference sequence). V trimming: 3 bases; J trimming: 2 bases; junction bases outside the gene matches: 9. This CDR3 comprises 16 residues.